This T cell receptor (beta chain) was profiled in a study of T-cell reconstitution after alpha-beta-depleted transplantation in children. General observations from the study: TCRbeta diversity was high at day 60 in some patients (a result of surviving recipient T cells and thymic progenitors). Several hundred expanded graft clones reportedly supplied alpha-beta T cells about two months after transplant. By one year post-transplant, T-cell counts and diversity largely arose from T cells that were newly produced.

The authors prepared the TCRbeta library with unique molecular identifiers. One entry per CDR3 protein results from TCRdb running MiXCR on the PCR reads. The profile shows about 830,000 distinct CDR3 sequences, roughly 16% of them singletons. The V end lost 4 bases, the J end lost 6 bases, and 12 bases lay between the germline ends. Germline assignment: CDR1 DFQATT and CDR2 SNEGSKA (reference sequence). This CDR3 is 12 amino acids long. This clonotype was picked up a small number of times. The antigen is not known. The sequence derives from a male patient younger than 18 who had a stem cell transplant for acute lymphoblastic leukemia, so the T cells may come from the graft donor. The chain joins TRBV20-1 to TRBJ1-1; the D is unclear. The sequenced sample was PBMCs, mostly from graft donor cells, obtained 360 days after TCRalphabeta/CD19-depleted stem cell transplant. This CDR3 reads CSANRAFAEAFF. In DNA, the CDR3 is TGCAGTGCTAATCGGGCGTTTGCTGAAGCTTTCTTT.